The following is a TCR beta chain sequence with its context. This clonotype was picked up many times. Which antigen it targets is not known. The input lacks base qualities; no much larger clone sits a single base away. The intended sense of this specimen's treatment or condition label: allogeneic hematopoietic cell transplantation with graft depleted of TCRalphabeta T cells and CD19 B cells. The children who served as transplant recipients had been given grafts of TCRalphabeta/CD19-depleted allogeneic hematopoietic cells. This specimen comes from a study of T-cell reconstitution after alpha-beta-depleted transplantation in children (dated by TCRdb to between 2015 and 2016). Background for the entire study: Using TCR repertoire profiling, the study quantitatively followed how T-cell immune reconstitution unfolded in children after TCRalphabeta/CD19-depleted allogeneic hematopoietic cell transplantation.

V and J are trimmed by 3 bases and 0 bases, and the gene matches miss 8 bases of the junction. The CDR3 starts with the cysteine, ends with the phenylalanine, and has 15 residues. Just the 45-base CDR3 DNA is kept, in frame starting at base 1. CDR1 is given as SQVTM and CDR2 as ANQGSEA, both from the germline V gene. The investigation overall reported the following: About two months after transplant, the apparently early recovery of alphabetaT-cell counts reportedly depended on just several hundred clones that had expanded rapidly and came from non-depleted graft cells. Over subsequent months, a decline in hyperexpanded clone frequencies was noted, and after one year, T-cell counts and TCRbeta diversity were mostly ascribed to newly produced T cells. In some patients, the high TCRbeta diversity seen at day 60 was put down to recipient T cells and intrathymic progenitors that had survived conditioning.

Receptors were amplified or captured by PCR. Sequencing took place on an Illumina HiSeq 2500. To normalize quantification of the TCRbeta repertoire, the TCR libraries were built with molecular barcoding that relied on unique molecular identifiers. TCRdb's own reprocessing of the public reads used fastp at Q25 and MiXCR and kept productive beta chains. All rows with the same CDR3 protein become a single entry with the most common DNA and genes. This sample lists roughly 500,000 distinct CDR3 sequences; roughly a tenth were detected once. Of the sample, 2% is held by the ten largest clones. The rearrangement combines TRBV29-1 with TRBJ2-7; 7 nucleotides in the junction match TRBD2. Sequences were derived from PBMCs, sampled before TCRalphabeta/CD19-depleted stem cell transplant. The clonotype was recovered from a child aged 2-15 years with inherited bone marrow failure, due to receive a stem cell transplant. In nucleotide form, the sequence is TGCAGCGTTGATTCTCCGGCTAGCGGCTCCTACGAGCAGTACTTC. This is translated as CSVDSPASGSYEQYF.